This T cell receptor (beta chain) was captured by sequencing in a study of T cells in localized non-small cell lung cancer. The study, taken as a whole, reports: A median of roughly 55 of the top 100 tumor clones appeared in adjacent lung, which was paired and uninvolved. It remains possible that heterogeneity exists, since only one tumor region was sequenced. The greatest T cell clonality was found in uninvolved adjacent lung (higher than in tumor). Those with higher blood T cell density had longer overall survival.

Trimming took 5 bases from V and 3 from J; bases not matched to a gene: 9. This CDR3 is 16 amino acids long. The germline V gene has CDR1 SGHTA and CDR2 FQGTGA. The method was immunoSEQ multiplex PCR; TCRdb's version includes in-frame clones alone and lacks a portion of them. The sample contains approximately 140,000 clones, roughly nine tenths of which appear only once. Points on this clone: Its antigen is currently unknown.

The sample here was peripheral blood, taken before any cancer treatment. This chain joins TRBV7-3 and TRBJ2-1, with 8 bases identical to TRBD1. The TCR originated in a female donor older than 55 with stage I lung adenocarcinoma. CDR3 DNA: TGTGCCAGCAGCCTAAGGACAGGGTCCGGCTACAATGAGCAGTTCTTC. It specifies CASSLRTGSGYNEQFF.